This entry concerns a single TCR beta chain. These data belong to a study of CD8+ T cells in alopecia areata. Across the whole study: The drug, tofacitinib, lasted 6 to 18 months, followed by 6 months off drug.

Germline V gene data show CDR1 as SGHTA and CDR2 as FQGNSA. Trimming left V 3 bases short and J 5 bases short, with 10 bases between. The CDR3 has 13 amino acids. As part of sample collection, lesional scalp punch biopsies and peripheral blood were taken from alopecia areata patients. Using a FACSAria, the CD4+ and CD8+ T cells were sorted from the PBMCs. Investigators isolated RNA and reverse transcribed it into cDNA to act as the sequencing template. The assay was immunoSEQ multiplex PCR, and TCRdb's table has in-frame clones only and misses some. The profile shows 180,000 or so clones, roughly 66% of them singletons.

The input for sequencing was CD8+ T cells sorted from blood, taken at week 0. This chain links TRBV7-2 with TRBJ2-5; tentative D call: TRBD2 (5 bases). The sequence was obtained from a human donor with alopecia areata. CDR3: CASSLWESETQYF. CDR3 in DNA: TGTGCCAGCAGCTTGTGGGAGTCGGAGACCCAGTACTTC.